The 9 T cell receptor beta chains presented below share a single source sample, sequenced in a study of circulating CD8 cells and anti-PD-1 response in melanoma. Each library started from approximately 15 ng of total RNA using the QIAseq Immune Repertoire TCR panel. TCRdb analysed the reads with MiXCR anew, one entry per CDR3 protein. Altogether approximately 1,200 distinct CDR3 sequences are present, around 5.8% being singletons, with the ten largest covering about 16%. Sorting of live CD3+CD8+TCRalphabeta+ cells by PD-1 and/or TIGIT gave four subsets. This specimen was CD8+ T cells from PBMCs, taken at baseline or after one month of anti-PD-1 therapy (not recorded which). These receptors all stem from a human donor with melanoma.

Judged by abundance, this clonotype is medium-sized. The J gene is TRBJ2-7, the V gene TRBV7-2, with TRBD1 matching 7 bases. The germline V gene has CDR1 SGHTA and CDR2 FQGNSA. This CDR3 has 14 amino acids. Unmatched junction bases numbered 5, after V lost 2 bases and J lost 4 bases. The CDR3 loop is CASSLRDSLYEQYF. The CDR3 DNA follows: TGTGCCAGCAGCTTAAGGGACAGCCTTTACGAGCAGTACTTC.

In this sample, this clonotype is medium-sized (0.01 to 0.1%). The V and J genes are TRBV27 and TRBJ2-7, with 10 positions matching TRBD2. The ends lost 3 bases at V and 2 bases at J; junction bases unmatched: 10. Looked up from germline, CDR1 is MNHEY and CDR2 is SMNVEV (reference sequence). The CDR3 is made up of 17 amino acids. CDR3 protein: CASSFPTLSGGTYEQYF. The CDR3 bases are TGTGCCAGCAGTTTCCCCACCCTTAGCGGGGGGACCTACGAGCAGTACTTC.

This clonotype is medium-sized. This chain joins TRBV10-3 and TRBJ2-5, with D perhaps TRBD2 (6 bases). This CDR3 region has 16 residues. V dropped 3 bases and J dropped 2 bases, with 16 bases sitting between them. Looked up from germline, CDR1 is ENHRY and CDR2 is SYGVKD. CDR3 DNA: TGTGCCATCAGTGACCAAGCGATGCGGGATCAAGAGACCCAGTACTTC. It yields the protein CAISDQAMRDQETQYF.

This clonotype turned up a few times. The chain combines TRBV29-1 with TRBJ2-7, with 10 bases lining up with TRBD2. Germline CDR1 reads SQVTM; CDR2 reads ANQGSEA. There are 12 residues in the CDR3. V shed 7 bases, J shed 1 base, and the junction held 1 base outside the gene matches. CDR3 DNA: TGCAGCGGACTAGCGGGTTCCTACGAGCAGTACTTC. Translating gives CSGLAGSYEQYF.

This clonotype is classed as medium-sized. V usage is TRBV28 and J usage is TRBJ2-7; 10 bases are shared with TRBD1. Germline trimming cut 7 bases from V and 1 base from J; bases unmatched to any gene: 7. The CDR3 has 15 residues. Germline lookup yields CDR1 MDHEN and CDR2 SYDVKM. In DNA form, the CDR3 reads TGTGCCAGCAAACAGTGGGACAGGGGATCCTACGAGCAGTACTTC. Translated: CASKQWDRGSYEQYF.

This clonotype is classed as large. The chain carries TRBV6-8 and TRBJ2-4; D may be TRBD2 (6 bases). The CDR3 is 17 amino acids. Trimming left V 4 bases short and J 4 bases short, with 20 bases between. In germline, CDR1 is MNHGY, CDR2 SAAAGT. The chain's CDR3 is CASSSRIGGITKNIQYF. CDR3 coding DNA: TGTGCCAGCAGTTCGAGGATCGGAGGGATAACAAAAAACATTCAGTACTTC.

This clonotype is medium-sized. The rearrangement joins TRBV25-1 to TRBJ2-7; D call uncertain. Trimming removed 4 bases at V and 6 bases at J, with 10 bases between. CDR3 length: 12 residues. The germline V gene has CDR1 MGHDK and CDR2 SYGVNS. The DNA for the CDR3 is TGTGCCAGCAGTGTTTACAAGTCCGAGCAGTACTTC. Protein product: CASSVYKSEQYF.

This clonotype counts as large. The chain is built from TRBV28 and TRBJ2-1, with TRBD1 matching over 7 bases. V lost 6 bases, J lost 3 bases, and 5 bases stayed unmatched. Germline loops: CDR1 MDHEN, CDR2 SYDVKM. This CDR3 is 14 amino acids long. The DNA for the CDR3 is TGTGCCAGCAGGCCGGGGACAGACTACAATGAGCAGTTCTTC. It yields the protein CASRPGTDYNEQFF.

This clonotype is deemed medium-sized. This rearrangement joins TRBV2 to TRBJ2-5; weak D call: TRBD1 (6 bases). Germline assignment: CDR1 SNHLY and CDR2 FYNNEI. V shed 1 base and J shed 1 base, with 10 bases lying between them. The CDR3 contains 15 residues. The CDR3 sequence: CASSEDQGSQETQYF. The CDR3 DNA reads TGTGCCAGCAGTGAAGACCAGGGGAGCCAAGAGACCCAGTACTTC.